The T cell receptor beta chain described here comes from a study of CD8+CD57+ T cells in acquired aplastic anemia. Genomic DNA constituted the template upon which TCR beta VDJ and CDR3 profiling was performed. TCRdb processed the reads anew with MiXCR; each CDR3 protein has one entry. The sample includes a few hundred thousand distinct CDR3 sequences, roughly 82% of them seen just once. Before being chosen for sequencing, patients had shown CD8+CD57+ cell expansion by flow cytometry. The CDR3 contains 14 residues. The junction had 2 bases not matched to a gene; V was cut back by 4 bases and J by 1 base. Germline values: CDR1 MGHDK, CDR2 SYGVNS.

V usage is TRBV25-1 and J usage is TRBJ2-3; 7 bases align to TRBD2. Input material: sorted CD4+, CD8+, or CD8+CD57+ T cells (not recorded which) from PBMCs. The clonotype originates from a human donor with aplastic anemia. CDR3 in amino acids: CASSALAGTDTQYF. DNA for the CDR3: TGTGCCAGCAGTGCCCTAGCGGGCACAGATACGCAGTATTTT.